These T cell receptor beta chains were read from a single sample in a study of technical replicates of blood from a few donors. Sequenced by immunoSEQ multiplex PCR; TCRdb stores in-frame clones only, minus some. This sample carries tens of thousands of clones, approximately 94% of them seen once, and the ten largest clones take less than 0.3%. Sequenced input: T cells isolated from PBMCs. These receptors originate from a human donor in good health. CDR3s include the opening cysteine and the closing phenylalanine or tryptophan. The D gene is left open where the match is weak. Clone size is shown for a subset of rows, as once, few, many or a class of expanded clone.

TRBV7-9	TRBJ2-7	-	-	CASSLKGEEQYF	TGTGCCAGCAGCTTGAAGGGAGAAGAGCAGTACTTC
TRBV6-5	TRBJ1-5	TRBD1	-	CASTTGNQPQHF	TGTGCCAGTACGACAGGGAACCAGCCCCAGCATTTT
TRBV5-1	TRBJ2-3	TRBD2	-	CASSPGLAGADRTDTQYF	TGCGCCAGCAGCCCGGGACTAGCGGGGGCGGATAGGACAGATACGCAGTATTTT
TRBV5-1	TRBJ2-1	-	once	CASSLGGLNEQFF	TGCGCCAGCAGCTTGGGGGGACTCAATGAGCAGTTCTTC
TRBV5-1	TRBJ1-2	-	once	CASSLGMGHYGYTF	TGCGCCAGCAGCTTGGGGATGGGGCACTATGGCTACACCTTC
TRBV9	TRBJ1-1	-	-	CASRGQQNTEAFF	TGTGCCAGCAGGGGACAACAGAACACTGAAGCTTTCTTT
TRBV4-2	TRBJ2-3	TRBD2	-	CASSQRLAVSTDTQYF	TGTGCCAGCAGCCAACGACTAGCGGTTAGCACAGATACGCAGTATTTT
TRBV6-4	TRBJ1-4	TRBD1	-	CASSDSRDRGNEKLFF	TGTGCCAGCAGTGACTCCCGGGACAGGGGCAATGAAAAACTGTTTTTT
TRBV7-2	TRBJ1-2	-	-	CASSLGGRDYGYTF	TGTGCCAGCAGCTTAGGTGGGAGGGACTATGGCTACACCTTC
TRBV4-1	TRBJ2-1	TRBD1	-	CASSQNSRQGGHNEQFF	TGCGCCAGCAGCCAAAATAGCAGACAGGGGGGCCACAATGAGCAGTTCTTC
TRBV5-1	TRBJ1-2	-	-	CASSFGGDYGYTF	TGCGCCAGCAGCTTTGGGGGGGACTATGGCTACACCTTC
TRBV6-4	TRBJ2-1	-	-	CASSESQALNEQFF	TGTGCCAGCAGTGAGAGTCAAGCCCTAAATGAGCAGTTCTTC
TRBV7-8	TRBJ1-5	TRBD1	-	CASSPSNILRDREGQPQHF	TGTGCCAGCAGCCCGTCAAATATCCTCCGGGACAGGGAGGGGCAGCCCCAGCATTTT
TRBV15	TRBJ1-3	TRBD1	few	CATSRDLAGTGDSGNTIYF	TGTGCCACCAGCAGAGATCTCGCCGGGACAGGGGACTCTGGAAACACCATATATTTT
TRBV11-1	TRBJ1-6	-	-	CASTPGKVSYNSPLHF	TGTGCCAGCACTCCAGGGAAAGTCTCCTATAATTCACCCCTCCACTTT
TRBV29-1	TRBJ2-1	TRBD1	-	CSVRGQGSNEQFF	TGCAGCGTCAGGGGACAGGGGTCCAATGAGCAGTTCTTC
TRBV25-1	TRBJ1-1	-	-	CASSEYLRDWGAFF	TGTGCCAGCAGTGAATATTTACGGGATTGGGGAGCTTTCTTT
TRBV10-3	TRBJ1-5	-	-	CATAPGGENQPQHF	TGTGCCACCGCCCCGGGAGGAGAGAATCAGCCCCAGCATTTT
TRBV11-2	TRBJ2-7	-	-	CASSPGFIGEQYF	TGTGCCAGCAGCCCCGGTTTTATCGGCGAGCAGTACTTC
TRBV29-1	TRBJ2-1	TRBD2	-	CSVEAGGSYNEQFF	TGCAGCGTTGAGGCGGGGGGATCCTACAATGAGCAGTTCTTC
TRBV5-1	TRBJ2-1	TRBD2	-	CASSGGTSAYNEQFF	TGCGCCAGCAGCGGGGGGACTAGCGCTTACAATGAGCAGTTCTTC
TRBV11-3	TRBJ1-3	-	-	CASSSSGTRNTIYF	TGTGCCAGCAGCTCCTCCGGGACAAGGAACACCATATATTTT
TRBV2	TRBJ2-7	TRBD2	-	CASSVTSGEAYEQYF	TGTGCCAGCAGTGTGACTAGCGGGGAGGCCTACGAGCAGTACTTC
TRBV9	TRBJ1-5	-	-	CASSVDRTREPQHF	TGTGCCAGCAGCGTAGACCGGACACGGGAGCCCCAGCATTTT
TRBV27	TRBJ2-1	TRBD2	-	CASSIPSGRASPAAYNEQFF	TGTGCCAGCAGTATCCCTAGCGGGAGGGCCTCTCCCGCCGCCTACAATGAGCAGTTCTTC
TRBV30	TRBJ1-2	TRBD1	-	CAWSTGGYGYTF	TGTGCCTGGAGTACAGGGGGCTATGGCTACACCTTC
TRBV4-1	TRBJ2-7	-	-	CASSHPVGRLYF	TGCGCCAGCAGCCACCCCGTGGGCCGGCTGTACTTC
TRBV18	TRBJ1-1	-	-	CASAGDGNTEAFF	TGTGCCAGCGCAGGTGATGGAAACACTGAAGCTTTCTTT
TRBV7-8	TRBJ2-3	-	-	CASSLGTLIVDTQYF	TGTGCCAGCAGCTTAGGGACTCTTATCGTGGATACGCAGTATTTT
TRBV19	TRBJ1-5	-	-	CASSRGEALYNQPQHF	TGTGCCAGTAGCAGGGGCGAGGCATTGTATAATCAGCCCCAGCATTTT
TRBV6-5	TRBJ1-1	-	-	CASRRIDMNTEAFF	TGTGCCAGCAGGCGTATAGATATGAACACTGAAGCTTTCTTT
TRBV5-1	TRBJ1-4	TRBD1	-	CASSLRQGFATNEKLFF	TGCGCCAGCAGCCTAAGACAGGGGTTCGCAACTAATGAAAAACTGTTTTTT
TRBV15	TRBJ1-1	-	-	CATSLASSLQEYWLGTEAFF	TGTGCCACCAGCCTTGCCTCAAGTCTACAAGAGTATTGGCTCGGGACTGAAGCTTTCTTT
TRBV5-6	TRBJ2-1	TRBD2	-	CASSPAGGTYNEQFF	TGTGCCAGCAGCCCAGCGGGAGGGACCTACAATGAGCAGTTCTTC
TRBV4-2	TRBJ1-1	-	-	CASSQEDVGGAEAFF	TGTGCCAGCAGCCAAGAAGATGTTGGGGGGGCTGAAGCTTTCTTT
TRBV5-1	TRBJ2-7	-	-	CASSLAISYEQYF	TGCGCCAGCAGCTTGGCCATCTCCTACGAGCAGTACTTC
TRBV11-3	TRBJ2-2	-	-	CASSARITGELFF	TGTGCCAGCAGCGCTAGGATCACCGGGGAGCTGTTTTTT
TRBV29-1	TRBJ2-5	TRBD1	-	CSGRGYQETQYF	TGCAGCGGCAGGGGGTACCAAGAGACCCAGTACTTC
TRBV29-1	TRBJ2-7	-	once	CSVAPEGYEQYF	TGCAGCGTTGCCCCCGAGGGCTACGAGCAGTACTTC
TRBV7-9	TRBJ1-3	-	few	CASSFPGHSGNTIYF	TGTGCCAGCAGCTTTCCAGGTCATTCTGGAAACACCATATATTTT
TRBV28	TRBJ2-1	-	-	CASSPQTKYNEQFF	TGTGCCAGCAGTCCCCAAACAAAATACAATGAGCAGTTCTTC
TRBV6-5	TRBJ1-1	-	-	CASSYSEGIGTEAFF	TGTGCCAGCAGTTACTCGGAGGGTATTGGCACTGAAGCTTTCTTT
TRBV7-9	TRBJ1-1	TRBD1	once	CASSFGTGGKGAFF	TGTGCCAGCAGCTTCGGGACAGGGGGCAAGGGAGCTTTCTTT
TRBV2	TRBJ2-1	TRBD1	-	CASFRDRGNEQFF	TGTGCCAGCTTTAGGGACAGGGGCAATGAGCAGTTCTTC
TRBV2	TRBJ2-7	-	-	CASKDSRYEQYF	TGTGCCAGCAAAGACAGTCGCTACGAGCAGTACTTC
TRBV4-2	TRBJ2-3	TRBD2	-	CASSQGSGGGTDTQYF	TGTGCCAGCAGCCAGGGGAGCGGGGGGGGTACAGATACGCAGTATTTT
TRBV7-8	TRBJ2-3	-	-	CASSFEESTDTQYF	TGTGCCAGCAGCTTCGAGGAGTCCACAGATACGCAGTATTTT
TRBV10-3	TRBJ2-1	TRBD2	-	CATSGGRNNEQFF	TGTGCCACGAGCGGGGGGCGTAACAATGAGCAGTTCTTC
TRBV10-1	TRBJ1-1	-	-	CASSWKGDTEAFF	TGCGCCAGCAGTTGGAAGGGAGACACTGAAGCTTTCTTT
TRBV5-6	TRBJ2-1	-	-	CASSGGTANNEQFF	TGTGCCAGCAGTGGCGGGACAGCAAACAATGAGCAGTTCTTC
TRBV28	TRBJ1-2	-	-	CASTQGYNGYTF	TGTGCCAGCACTCAGGGGTACAATGGCTACACCTTC
TRBV28	TRBJ2-1	TRBD2	-	CASSFSSLAGDNEQFF	TGTGCCAGCAGTTTTTCTTCCCTAGCGGGAGACAATGAGCAGTTCTTC
TRBV5-5	TRBJ1-2	TRBD1	once	CASSFAQGEIYGYTF	TGTGCCAGCAGCTTCGCACAGGGGGAGATCTATGGCTACACCTTC
TRBV11-3	TRBJ2-1	TRBD2	-	CASSLGLAGVSEQFF	TGTGCCAGCAGCTTAGGGCTAGCGGGAGTCAGCGAGCAGTTCTTC